One and the same sample provided the 6 T cell receptor beta chains below, sequenced in a study of identical twins. TCRdb used MiXCR to reprocess the 5' RACE reads, holding one entry per CDR3 protein. The sample includes 210,000 or so distinct CDR3 sequences, around 15% seen only once; the top ten take 40% to 45%. This same sample was also part of a study on T cells expressing NK-cell markers.

Sequences were obtained from CD8+ T cells sorted from blood. The receptors stem from a woman aged 18 to 35 in good health.

The V and J genes are TRBV7-9 and TRBJ2-1; 12 nucleotides align to TRBD2. CDR1 and CDR2 (germline): SEHNR, FQNEAQ (reference sequence). The CDR3 totals 15 residues. J was trimmed by 8 bases and V by 1 base; bases with no gene match: 3. Here the CDR3 reads CASSLGTSGIDEQFF. CDR3 DNA: TGTGCCAGCAGCTTAGGGACTAGCGGGATCGATGAGCAGTTCTTC.

A note on this clonotype: Germline is not matched at one junction end, which may reflect a read error. The rearrangement links TRBV29-1 to TRBJ2-1; 9 nucleotides match TRBD2. The CDR3 runs to 16 residues. Looked up from germline, CDR1 is SQVTM and CDR2 is ANQGSEA. The CDR3 is CRVESTAGGLYNEQFF. The CDR3, as DNA: TGCAGAGTTGAATCTACGGCGGGAGGGCTTTACAATGAGCAGTTCTTC.

This clonotype was detected a few times. The chain uses TRBV11-2 and TRBJ2-7; TRBD2 aligns across 12 bases. CDR3 length: 18 amino acids. V gave up 1 base and J gave up 5 bases; unmatched junction bases: 12. Germline values: CDR1 SGHAT, CDR2 FQNNGV. The CDR3 bases are TGTGCCAGCAGCTTAGTGTTACTAGCGGGAGGCCGGAGGGACGAGCAGTACTTC. Amino acids: CASSLVLLAGGRRDEQYF. Complete variable domain (other parts from reference TRBV11-2 and TRBJ2-7): EAGVAQSPRYKIIEKRQSVAFWCNPISGHATLYWYQQILGQGPKLLIQFQNNGVVDDSQLPKDRFSAERLKGVDSTLKIQPAKLEDSAVYLCASSLVLLAGGRRDEQYFGPGTRLTVT.

The table lists this clonotype with a few counts. This chain connects TRBV20-1 to TRBJ1-1; the D is unclear. The germline V gene encodes CDR1 DFQATT and CDR2 SNEGSKA (reference sequence). Trimming removed 3 bases from V and 4 bases from J, with 9 bases in between. CDR3 length: 12 residues. The CDR3 nucleotides read TGCAGTGCTAGTTTGGGAGGCACTGAAGCTTTCTTT. Amino acid sequence: CSASLGGTEAFF.

This clonotype was recorded a few times. This chain uses TRBV3-1 with TRBJ2-2; possibly TRBD2 for D (6 bases). V shed 3 bases and J shed 3 bases, with 14 bases lying between them. This CDR3 contains 16 residues. CDR1 and CDR2 (germline): LGHDT, YNNKEL (reference sequence). The CDR3 DNA reads TGTGCCAGCAGCCATCCCCCTTGGGGGGACACCGGGGAGCTGTTTTTT. Translated: CASSHPPWGDTGELFF.

The sample holds many counts of this clonotype. J is TRBJ2-3 and V is TRBV12-3 or TRBV12-4; unclear D gene. This CDR3 contains 12 residues. Trimming took off 6 bases at V and 10 bases at J, with 14 bases between the two ends. CDR3 nucleotides: TGTGCCAGCAGCATACAGATCCTTGCGCAGTATTTT. Protein product: CASSIQILAQYF.